This T cell receptor beta chain appears in the sequencing data of a study of OX40 agonist ivuxolimab in advanced cancers. Findings of the study overall: Antigen targets of the expanded peripheral T cells went undetermined.

This clone has a handful of counts. The antigen remains undetermined. Profiled with immunoSEQ multiplex PCR; TCRdb holds only in-frame clones, not every one. This table has tens of thousands of clones, about 87% appearing once. This CDR3 is built from 14 residues. The V end lost 0 bases, the J end lost 2 bases, and 8 bases lay between the germline ends. Per the germline V gene, CDR1 is LGHNA and CDR2 is YNFKEQ. Autoimmune disease history or systemic immunosuppression meant exclusion. Sequenced material: CD4+ or CD8+ T cells sorted from blood, taken in a trial of the OX40 agonist ivuxolimab. The rearrangement links TRBV4-2 to TRBJ2-7; D not certain. The clonotype originates from an adult with an advanced solid tumor such as melanoma, head and neck, liver or kidney cancer. The CDR3 DNA reads TGTGCCAGCAGCCAAGAAGGGCAGACCTACGAGCAGTACTTC. Translation gives CASSQEGQTYEQYF.